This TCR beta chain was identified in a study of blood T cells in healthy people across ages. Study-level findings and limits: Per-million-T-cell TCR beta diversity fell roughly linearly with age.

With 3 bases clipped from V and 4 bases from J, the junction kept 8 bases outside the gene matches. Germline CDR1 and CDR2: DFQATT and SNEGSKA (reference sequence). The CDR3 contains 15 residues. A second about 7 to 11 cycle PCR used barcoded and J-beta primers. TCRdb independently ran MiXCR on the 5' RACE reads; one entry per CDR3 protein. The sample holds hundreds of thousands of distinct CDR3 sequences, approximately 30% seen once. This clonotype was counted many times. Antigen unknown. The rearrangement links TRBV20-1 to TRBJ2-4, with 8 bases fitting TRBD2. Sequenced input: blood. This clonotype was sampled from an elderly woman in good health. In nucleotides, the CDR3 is TGCAGTGCTAGCCTGGCGGGGGGTCGGAAAAACATTCAGTACTTC. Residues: CSASLAGGRKNIQYF.